Shown below are 15 T cell receptor beta chains from a single sample sequenced in a study of human T cells and chemical hapten exposure. TCRdb analysed the RACE reads with MiXCR anew, one entry per CDR3 protein. The repertoire has over 80,000 distinct CDR3 sequences, around 9.9% of them found once; the top ten carry 1% to 1.2%. Time point described: patch test 3, about 24 weeks after DPC sensitization. The treatment: therapeutic diphenylcyclopropenone sensitization with weekly scalp DPC. Specimen: whole blood, collected in connection with sensitization to the hapten diphenylcyclopropenone (DPC). All receptors come from a woman younger than 45 with alopecia areata. Some clones in this sample may be carry-over from other donors' samples.

This clonotype came up many times. The chain recombines TRBV4-1 with TRBJ1-5; D may be TRBD1 (5 bases). Germline values: CDR1 MGHRA, CDR2 YSYEKL. The CDR3 has 17 residues. Trimming removed 1 base at V and 0 bases at J, with 13 bases between. The CDR3 reads CASSQVVTAYSNQPQHF. The CDR3, as DNA: TGCGCCAGCAGCCAAGTGGTGACAGCGTATAGCAATCAGCCCCAGCATTTT.

Many counts were recorded for this clonotype. The rearrangement joins TRBV15 to TRBJ2-3; 9 nucleotides agree with TRBD2. V gave up 1 base and J gave up 1 base; unmatched junction bases: 0. The germline V gene encodes CDR1 LNHNV and CDR2 YYDKDF (reference sequence). This CDR3 contains 15 residues. This CDR3 reads CATSRGTSGTDTQYF. CDR3 bases: TGTGCCACCAGCAGAGGGACTAGCGGCACAGATACGCAGTATTTT.

This clonotype occurred many times. The chain uses TRBV20-1 and TRBJ2-5, with 8 positions matching TRBD1. From germline, CDR1 is DFQATT and CDR2 SNEGSKA (reference sequence). This CDR3 region has 15 residues. The J segment lost 5 bases and the V segment lost 1 base, leaving 9 bases of the junction unmatched. Here the CDR3 DNA reads TGCAGTGCTAGAGTAATCACAGGGGGGAGGGAGACCCAGTACTTC. Encoded protein: CSARVITGGRETQYF.

The genes are TRBV20-1 and TRBJ1-3; the D gene is possibly TRBD1 (6 bases). CDR1 and CDR2 from the germline V gene are DFQATT and SNEGSKA (reference sequence). V lost 3 bases to trimming and J lost 2 bases, with 11 bases between them. The CDR3 totals 14 residues. Here the CDR3 reads CSARRGGPGNTIYF. CDR3 nucleotide sequence: TGCAGTGCTAGGAGGGGGGGGCCTGGAAACACCATATATTTT.

J is TRBJ2-3 and V is TRBV29-1; 11 positions agree with TRBD2. Germline V gene lookup returns CDR1 SQVTM and CDR2 ANQGSEA. The CDR3 loop spans 14 amino acids. J was trimmed by 3 bases and V by 6 bases; bases with no gene match: 5. The DNA for the CDR3 is TGCAGCGTAACTAGCGGGAGAGTGACAGATACGCAGTATTTT. This codes for CSVTSGRVTDTQYF.

The sample holds a few counts of this clonotype. The J gene is TRBJ1-3, the V gene TRBV20-1; TRBD1 might be the D (5 bases). The CDR3 consists of 14 residues. Trimming took off 7 bases at V and 0 bases at J, with 13 bases between the two ends. CDR1 and CDR2 from the germline V gene are DFQATT and SNEGSKA (reference sequence). CDR3 in DNA: TGCAGTGGGCGGGCAGGGAGCTCTGGAAACACCATATATTTT. Encoded protein: CSGRAGSSGNTIYF.

The chain employs TRBV4-1 and TRBJ1-1; no reliable D call. This CDR3 has 14 residues. V lost 3 bases, J lost 0 bases, and 8 bases lay in between. Germline V gene data show CDR1 as MGHRA and CDR2 as YSYEKL. The CDR3 DNA reads as TGCGCCAGCAGCCATTTCGAAGTGAACACTGAAGCTTTCTTT. It specifies CASSHFEVNTEAFF.

Note on this clonotype: The conserved phenylalanine or tryptophan normally closing the CDR3 is absent here, so this likely arose from a read error. The chain has TRBV6-2 or TRBV6-3 and TRBJ2-1, with D unresolved. The CDR3 consists of 11 residues. Trimming took off 2 bases at V and 10 bases at J, with 6 bases between the two ends. Germline CDR1 MNHEY, CDR2 SVGEGT. Here the CDR3 reads CASSYHQEQFS. The CDR3 region has the DNA TGTGCCAGCAGTTACCACCAGGAGCAGTTCTCC.

This clonotype was recorded at least ten times. The chain joins TRBV10-1 to TRBJ1-1, with D unclear. Germline-derived CDR1 and CDR2 are WNHNN and SYGVQD (reference sequence). V was shortened by 0 bases and J by 1 base, with 9 bases between the two germline ends. The CDR3 spans 15 residues. Here the CDR3 reads CASSESGKGNTEAFF. In DNA form, the CDR3 reads TGCGCCAGCAGTGAGTCTGGAAAGGGGAACACTGAAGCTTTCTTT.

The rearrangement links TRBV6-2 or TRBV6-3 to TRBJ1-5; TRBD1 is a possible D gene (5 bases). Trimming took 6 bases from V and 7 from J, leaving 10 bases between them. The germline gives CDR1 MNHEY, CDR2 SVGEGT. This CDR3 region has 12 residues. The CDR3 is CASRRGEQPQHF. The CDR3 DNA sequence: TGTGCCAGCAGGCGGGGGGAACAGCCCCAGCATTTT.

This chain connects TRBV7-6 to TRBJ1-4, with D uncertain. This CDR3 has 13 amino acids. CDR1 is SGHVS, CDR2 FNYEAQ, per germline. The V end lost 1 base, the J end lost 12 bases, and 12 bases lay between the germline ends. The CDR3 DNA follows: TGTGCCAGCAGCTTAGGAGGCAATGGGGAACTGTTTTTT. Protein product: CASSLGGNGELFF.

This clonotype has a count of ten or more. The DNA for the CDR3 is TGTGCCATCAGTATGGGACTAGTCGACACTGAAGCTTTCTTT. This translates into CAISMGLVDTEAFF. The chain employs TRBV10-3 and TRBJ1-1; D is possibly TRBD1 (5 bases). Looked up from germline, CDR1 is ENHRY and CDR2 is SYGVKD. The CDR3 runs to 14 residues. Trimming removed 5 bases from V and 3 bases from J, with 13 bases in between.

This clonotype was observed at least ten times. CDR3 residues: CASSERRGTGELFF. CDR3 DNA sequence: TGTGCCAGCAGTGAAAGGAGGGGCACCGGGGAGCTGTTTTTT. The chain joins TRBV2 to TRBJ2-2, with D possibly being TRBD2 (6 bases). Germline V gives CDR1 SNHLY, CDR2 FYNNEI. V dropped 2 bases and J dropped 4 bases, with 8 bases sitting between them. The CDR3 covers 14 residues.

This clonotype was counted at least ten times. The rearrangement links TRBV5-4 to TRBJ2-1; 7 nucleotides match TRBD1. The CDR3 is 16 amino acids. The germline V gene encodes CDR1 SGHNT and CDR2 YYREEE (reference sequence). V was pared by 2 bases and J by 0 bases, with 5 bases of the junction left unmatched. CDR3 bases: TGTGCCAGCAGCTTCAGACAGGGCTTCTCCTACAATGAGCAGTTCTTC. It is translated as CASSFRQGFSYNEQFF.

The table lists this clonotype with many counts. The chain links TRBV7-9 to TRBJ1-1; 9 bases are a match to TRBD1. CDR1 is SEHNR and CDR2 is FQNEAQ in the germline V gene (reference sequence). Losses at the gene ends were 5 bases for V and 5 bases for J; bases not matched to a gene: 3. The CDR3 covers 13 residues. The CDR3 loop reads CASSAGQGTEAFF. The CDR3 region has the DNA TGTGCCAGCAGCGCCGGACAGGGGACTGAAGCTTTCTTT.